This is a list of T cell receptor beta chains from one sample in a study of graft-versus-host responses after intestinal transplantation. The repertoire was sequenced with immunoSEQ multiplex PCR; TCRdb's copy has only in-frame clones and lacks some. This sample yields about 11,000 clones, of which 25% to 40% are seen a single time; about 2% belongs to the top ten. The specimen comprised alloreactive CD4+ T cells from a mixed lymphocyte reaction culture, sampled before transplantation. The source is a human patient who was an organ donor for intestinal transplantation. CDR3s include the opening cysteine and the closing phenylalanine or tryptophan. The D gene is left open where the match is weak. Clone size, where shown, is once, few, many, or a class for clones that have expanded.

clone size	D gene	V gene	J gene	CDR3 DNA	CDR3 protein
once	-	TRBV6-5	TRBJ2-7	TGTGCCAGCAGTTACGGGATGGGCAGGGCCTACGAGCAGTACTTC	CASSYGMGRAYEQYF
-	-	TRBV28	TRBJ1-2	TGTGCCAGCAGTACCGTCCAGGGGAAGTTATTCCATGGCTACACCTTC	CASSTVQGKLFHGYTF
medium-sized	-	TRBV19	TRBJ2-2	TGTGCCAGTAGTACCCGCGGGGCGGGGTGGACCGGGGAGCTGTTTTTT	CASSTRGAGWTGELFF
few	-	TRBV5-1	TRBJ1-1	TGCGCCAGCAGCTTGTCTGGGTTGCAGGACACTGAAGCTTTCTTT	CASSLSGLQDTEAFF
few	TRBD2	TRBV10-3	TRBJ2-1	TGTGCCATCAGCCGGGGGGGCCTTAGAAATGAGCAGTTCTTC	CAISRGGLRNEQFF
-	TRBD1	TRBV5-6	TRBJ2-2	TGTGCCAGCAGCTGGACAGGGGTAAACGGGGAGCTGTTTTTT	CASSWTGVNGELFF
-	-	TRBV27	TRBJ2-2	TGTGCCAGCAAAAGTAGGACAGCCACCGGGGAGCTGTTTTTT	CASKSRTATGELFF
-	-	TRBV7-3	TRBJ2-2	TGTGCCAGCAGTTCGGGAGCGTCATACACCGGGGAGCTGTTTTTT	CASSSGASYTGELFF
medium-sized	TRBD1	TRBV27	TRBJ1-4	TGTGCCAGGGGGACAGGGGTAGGAAAACTGTTTTTT	CARGTGVGKLFF
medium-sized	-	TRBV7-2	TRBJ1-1	TGTGCCAGCAGCTGGAGTCTGAACACTGAAGCTTTCTTT	CASSWSLNTEAFF
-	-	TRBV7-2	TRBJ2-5	TGTGCCAGCAGCCCATCAGTGACAGGCCCATGTTACTTC	CASSPSVTGPCYF
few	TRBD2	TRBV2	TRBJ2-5	TGTGCCAGCAGTGATTTGGTGGTAGCGGGGGCTAACGGAGGGGAGACCCAGTACTTC	CASSDLVVAGANGGETQYF
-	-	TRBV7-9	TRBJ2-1	TGTGCCAGCAGCTTAGGGTTTTCCACAGGTCCGAACAATGAGCAGTTCTTC	CASSLGFSTGPNNEQFF
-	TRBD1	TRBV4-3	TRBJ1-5	TGCGCCAGCAGCCAGGGGACAGCGGGGGCCAATCAGCCCCAGCATTTT	CASSQGTAGANQPQHF
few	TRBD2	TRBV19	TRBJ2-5	TGTGCCAGTAGTATCCGGCTAGCGGGGGGGCTCGAGACCCAGTACTTC	CASSIRLAGGLETQYF
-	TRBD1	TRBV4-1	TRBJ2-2	TGCGCCAGCAGCCAACCGGGACAGGATATCACTGGGGAGCTGTTTTTT	CASSQPGQDITGELFF
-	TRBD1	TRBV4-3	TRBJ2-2	TGCGCCAGCACTGGGACAGGATGGAACACCGGGGAGCTGTTTTTT	CASTGTGWNTGELFF
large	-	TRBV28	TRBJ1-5	TGTGCCAGCACCCAAGGGGGGGAGAGTCAGCCCCAGCATTTT	CASTQGGESQPQHF
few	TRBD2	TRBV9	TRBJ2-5	TGTGCCAGCAGCGTAGCGGGAGGGCTACAAGAGACCCAGTACTTC	CASSVAGGLQETQYF
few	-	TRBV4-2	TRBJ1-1	TGTGCCAGCAGCTTGGGAGCAGGATCGAACACTGAAGCTTTCTTT	CASSLGAGSNTEAFF